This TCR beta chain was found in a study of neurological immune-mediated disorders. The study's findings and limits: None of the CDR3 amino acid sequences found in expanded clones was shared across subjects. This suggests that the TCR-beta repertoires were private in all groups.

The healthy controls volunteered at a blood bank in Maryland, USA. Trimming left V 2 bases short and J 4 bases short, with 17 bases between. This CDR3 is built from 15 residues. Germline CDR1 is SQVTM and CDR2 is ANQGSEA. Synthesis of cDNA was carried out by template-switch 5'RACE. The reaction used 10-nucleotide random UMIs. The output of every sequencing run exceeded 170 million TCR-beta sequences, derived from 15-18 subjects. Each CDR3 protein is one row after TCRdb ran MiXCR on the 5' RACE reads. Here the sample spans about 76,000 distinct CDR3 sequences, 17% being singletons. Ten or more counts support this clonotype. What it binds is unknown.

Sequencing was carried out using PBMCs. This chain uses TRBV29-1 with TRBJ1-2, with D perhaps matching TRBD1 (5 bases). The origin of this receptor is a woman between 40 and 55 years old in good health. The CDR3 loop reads CSVEQDQGWGYGYTF. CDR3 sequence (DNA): TGCAGCGTTGAACAAGACCAGGGATGGGGCTATGGCTACACCTTC.